The sequence of this TCR beta chain was determined in a study of T cell responses to AZD1222 COVID-19 vaccine. CDR3 length: 11 amino acids. With 7 bases removed from V and 5 bases from J, the gap between germline ends came to 7 bases. Looked up from germline, CDR1 is KGHDR and CDR2 is SFDVKD. Whole-study results and caveats: Researchers took repertoire samples only after the peak T cell response had come. Baseline seropositivity characterized only a handful of AZD1222 recipients.

With respect to this clone: Its antigen remains unidentified.

Method: immunoSEQ multiplex PCR; TCRdb's copy keeps in-frame clones and lacks some. The table shows approximately 85,000 clones, with 85% to 90% occurring only once. The input for sequencing was peripheral blood, taken on day 0 of AZD1222 vaccination. The chain carries TRBV24-1 and TRBJ1-1, with TRBD1 as a possible D gene (5 bases). The receptor's source is an adult in good health. The CDR3 DNA follows: TGTGCCACCAGAAGGGGTACTGAAGCTTTCTTT. It specifies CATRRGTEAFF.